The subject of this entry is one T cell receptor beta chain. The target antigen is unknown. These data originate in a study of T-cell memory formation after mild COVID-19. Notes on the study in general: Clones that contracted from day 15 to 85 had balanced CD4/CD8; later expanders were CD4+ biased.

With V trimmed by 2 bases and J by 1 base, 4 bases remained unmatched. This CDR3 has 17 amino acids. From germline, CDR1 is SGHRS and CDR2 YFSETQ. The TCR alpha and TCR beta cDNA libraries, bearing sample barcodes and UMIs, were generated by 5'RACE using constant-segment primers. A single record per CDR3 protein comes from TCRdb applying MiXCR to the 5' RACE reads. Of about 290,000 distinct CDR3 sequences listed, roughly 15% were seen once; the top ten hold roughly 22%. Sample: PBMCs or a T cell subset sorted from them (not recorded which). V usage is TRBV5-1 and J usage is TRBJ2-2; TRBD2 aligns across 11 bases. The source of this sequence is a man aged 18-30 years who had mild COVID-19 (a few samples of this study predate the infection). Cell type and time point are not known. The CDR3 DNA is TGCGCCAGCAGCTTAAAAGGGACTAGCGGGAACACCGGGGAGCTGTTTTTT. As protein: CASSLKGTSGNTGELFF.